This TCR beta chain comes out of a study of blood T cell repertoires in COVID-19 (dated by TCRdb to about 2020). For the wider study: Samples covering the acute and convalescent phases of COVID-19 were provided by collaborators in the United States, Italy and Spain. The prospective study material was composed of cDNA or gDNA derived from T cells, B-cell-depleted T cells, or PBMCs. Deeply sampled blood TCRbeta repertoires from subjects exposed to, actively infected with, or recovered from COVID-19 were included in the dataset. The repertoires were made available in a free public database intended to serve as a resource for research on the immune response to SARS-CoV-2. The samples were drawn from the first 160 participants of the ongoing ImmuneRACE study and from 950 to 1,500 subjects provided by 6 global collaborators. Nearly every sample came with metadata listing a de-identified subject ID, COVID-19 status, age in years and sex. HLA class I and class II types, where available, came from metadata supplied by the sample provider rather than from assay-based typing.

The CDR3 starts with the cysteine, ends with the phenylalanine, and has 15 residues. Only the CDR3 part of the read is kept: 45 bases, read in frame from the first base. For this chain, trimming is 6 bases at the V end and 5 bases at the J end, and the number of junction bases without a gene match is 13. The germline V gene sets CDR1 to SNHLY and CDR2 to FYNNEI. Of note for this clone: Its antigen target is currently unknown. It has no much larger one-base neighbor in the sample; base qualities were not kept.

Participants in the prospective study were enrolled through a virtual design, were aged about 18 to 100 years, and lived in roughly 26 United States geographic areas. In the prospective study, cohorts were assigned on the basis of participant-reported clinical history obtained from a screening survey and a study questionnaire. Recovered participants in ImmuneRACE Cohort 3 were defined by two consecutive negative NP/OP PCR tests, clearance by a healthcare professional, or resolution of symptoms. Mobile phlebotomists in the prospective study collected whole blood, serum and a nasopharyngeal or oropharyngeal swab from every participant. Participants in the prospective study had the option to provide additional blood draws and questionnaires over an approximately 2-month period. Blood samples from the prospective study were shipped frozen or at room temperature prior to DNA extraction. Findings and caveats that apply to the study as a whole: The quantity of clinical and demographic metadata differed by source and by participant and was supplied without curation.

The immunoSEQ Assay, a bias-controlled multiplex PCR, was used to amplify TCRbeta CDR3 regions from genomic DNA. The authors' pipeline ran thus. The number of nucleated cells in each sample was estimated from the amplification of reference gene primers within the assay. Sequence reads were collapsed and filtered to measure the absolute abundance of every unique TCRbeta CDR3 rearrangement. For each sample, productive Simpson clonality was calculated as the square root of Simpson's diversity index across productive rearrangements. In TCRdb, the immuneACCESS table is reduced to in-frame sequences with V and J assigned. These tables do not hold every clone; where another copy was compared, an unresolved V gene accounts for under half, and the others remain unexplained. Clone size and V and J calls were adopted from that table, with D and trimming inferred from the DNA. The sample table shows about 150,000 clones, and approximately 79% are seen once. The ten most abundant clones make up under 9.5% of the sample.

This sequence uses TRBV2 and TRBJ2-7, and 7 junction bases match TRBD2. Sequencing was performed on PBMCs or T cells enriched from blood (not recorded which). The TCR sequence derives from a man aged 50 or older who had recovered from COVID-19. The CDR3 amino acid sequence is: CASSPLGTIFNEQYF. At the DNA level, the sequence is TGTGCCAGCAGCCCCCTGGGGACTATTTTCAACGAGCAGTACTTC.